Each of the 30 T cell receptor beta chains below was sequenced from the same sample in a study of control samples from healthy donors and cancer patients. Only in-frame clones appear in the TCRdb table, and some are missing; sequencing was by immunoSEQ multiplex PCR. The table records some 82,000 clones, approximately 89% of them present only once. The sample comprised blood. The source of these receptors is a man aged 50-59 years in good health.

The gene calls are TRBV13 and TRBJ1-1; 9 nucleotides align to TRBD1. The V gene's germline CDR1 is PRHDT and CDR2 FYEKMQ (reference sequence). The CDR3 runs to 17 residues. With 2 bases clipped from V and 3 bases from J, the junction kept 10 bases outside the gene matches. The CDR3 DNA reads TGTGCCAGCAGCTTAAAGGGGGGACAGGGTTCTGACACTGAAGCTTTCTTT. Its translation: CASSLKGGQGSDTEAFF. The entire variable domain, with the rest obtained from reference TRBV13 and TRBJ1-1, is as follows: AAGVIQSPRHLIKEKRETATLKCYPIPRHDTVYWYQQGPGQDPQFLISFYEKMQSDKGSIPDRFSAQQFSDYHSELNMSSLELGDSALYFCASSLKGGQGSDTEAFFGQGTRLTVV.

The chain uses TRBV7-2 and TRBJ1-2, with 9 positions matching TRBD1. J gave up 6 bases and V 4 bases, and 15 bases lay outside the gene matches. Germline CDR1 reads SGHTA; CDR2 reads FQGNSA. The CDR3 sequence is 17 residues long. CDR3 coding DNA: TGTGCCAGCAGCTCAACCAGCTACCAGGGACAGGGAGATGGCTACACCTTC. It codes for CASSSTSYQGQGDGYTF.

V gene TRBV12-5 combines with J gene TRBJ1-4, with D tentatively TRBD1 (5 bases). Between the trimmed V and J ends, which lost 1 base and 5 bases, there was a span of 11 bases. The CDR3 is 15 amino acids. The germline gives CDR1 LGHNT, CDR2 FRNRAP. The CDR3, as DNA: TGTGCTAGTGGTTTGGGCGCAGGGATGAATGAAAAACTGTTTTTT. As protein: CASGLGAGMNEKLFF.

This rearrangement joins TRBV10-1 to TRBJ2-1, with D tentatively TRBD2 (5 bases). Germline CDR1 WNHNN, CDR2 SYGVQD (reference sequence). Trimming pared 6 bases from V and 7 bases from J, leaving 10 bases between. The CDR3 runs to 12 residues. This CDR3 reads CASSGGRNEQFF. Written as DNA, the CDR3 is TGCGCCAGCAGCGGCGGGCGAAATGAGCAGTTCTTC.

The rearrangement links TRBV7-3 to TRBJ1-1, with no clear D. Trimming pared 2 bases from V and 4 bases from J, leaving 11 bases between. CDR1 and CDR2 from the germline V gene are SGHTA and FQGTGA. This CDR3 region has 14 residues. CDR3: CASSLLGGSTEAFF. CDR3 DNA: TGTGCCAGCAGCTTATTAGGAGGGAGCACTGAAGCTTTCTTT.

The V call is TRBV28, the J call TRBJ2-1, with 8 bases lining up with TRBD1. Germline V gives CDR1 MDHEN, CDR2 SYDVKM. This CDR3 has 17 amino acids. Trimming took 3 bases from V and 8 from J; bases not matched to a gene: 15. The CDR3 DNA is TGTGCCAGCAGTTTTCCAGGACAGGGTAACACTGGGGATGAGCAGTTCTTC. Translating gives CASSFPGQGNTGDEQFF.

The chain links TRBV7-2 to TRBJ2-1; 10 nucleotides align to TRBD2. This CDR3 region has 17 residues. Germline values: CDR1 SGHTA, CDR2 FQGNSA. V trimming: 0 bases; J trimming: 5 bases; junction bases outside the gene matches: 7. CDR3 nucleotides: TGTGCCAGCAGCTTAGCCTTAAGCGGGGGGGCCGACAATGAGCAGTTCTTC. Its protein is CASSLALSGGADNEQFF.

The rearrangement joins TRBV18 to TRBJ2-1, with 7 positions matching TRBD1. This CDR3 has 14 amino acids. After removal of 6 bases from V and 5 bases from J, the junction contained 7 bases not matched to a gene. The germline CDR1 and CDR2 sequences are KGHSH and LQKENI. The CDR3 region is CASSGDRANNEQFF. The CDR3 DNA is TGTGCCAGCTCTGGGGACAGAGCCAACAATGAGCAGTTCTTC.

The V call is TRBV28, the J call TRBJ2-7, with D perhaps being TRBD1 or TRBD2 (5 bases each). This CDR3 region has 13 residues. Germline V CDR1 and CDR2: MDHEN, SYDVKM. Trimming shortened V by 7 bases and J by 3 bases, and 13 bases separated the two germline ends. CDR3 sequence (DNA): TGTGCCAGCATGACGGGGCAGGGCTACGAGCAGTACTTC. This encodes CASMTGQGYEQYF.

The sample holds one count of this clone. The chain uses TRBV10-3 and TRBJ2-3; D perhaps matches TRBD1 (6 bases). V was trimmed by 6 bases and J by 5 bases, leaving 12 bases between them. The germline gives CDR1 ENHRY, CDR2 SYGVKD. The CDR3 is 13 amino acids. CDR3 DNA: TGTGCCATCAGCCAGGGGCAGGGAGATACGCAGTATTTT. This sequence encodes CAISQGQGDTQYF.

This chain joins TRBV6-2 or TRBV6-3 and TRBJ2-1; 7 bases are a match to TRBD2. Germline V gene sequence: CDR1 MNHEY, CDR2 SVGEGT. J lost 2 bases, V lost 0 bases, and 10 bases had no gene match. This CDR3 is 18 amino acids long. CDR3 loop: CASSYSRLTSLTYNEQFF. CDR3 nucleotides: TGTGCCAGCAGTTACTCCCGATTGACTAGCCTTACCTACAATGAGCAGTTCTTC.

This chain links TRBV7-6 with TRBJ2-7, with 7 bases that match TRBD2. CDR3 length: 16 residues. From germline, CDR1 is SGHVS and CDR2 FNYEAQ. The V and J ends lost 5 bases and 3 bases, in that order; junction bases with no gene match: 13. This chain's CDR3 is CASSLSEGDYIYEQYF. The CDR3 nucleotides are TGTGCCAGCAGCCTCAGCGAAGGGGACTACATCTACGAGCAGTACTTC.

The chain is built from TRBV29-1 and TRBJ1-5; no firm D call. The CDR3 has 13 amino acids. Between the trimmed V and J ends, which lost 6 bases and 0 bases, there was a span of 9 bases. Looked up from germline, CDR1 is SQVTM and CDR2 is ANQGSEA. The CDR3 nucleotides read TGCAGCGTCCGGATCGATAGCAATCAGCCCCAGCATTTT. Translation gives CSVRIDSNQPQHF.

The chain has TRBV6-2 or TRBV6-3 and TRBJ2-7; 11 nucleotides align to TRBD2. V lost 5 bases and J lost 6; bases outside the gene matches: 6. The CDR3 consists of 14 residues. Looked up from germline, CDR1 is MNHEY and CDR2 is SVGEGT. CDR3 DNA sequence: TGTGCCAGCAGTCTTAGCGGGAGGGCGGGCGAGCAGTACTTC. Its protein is CASSLSGRAGEQYF.

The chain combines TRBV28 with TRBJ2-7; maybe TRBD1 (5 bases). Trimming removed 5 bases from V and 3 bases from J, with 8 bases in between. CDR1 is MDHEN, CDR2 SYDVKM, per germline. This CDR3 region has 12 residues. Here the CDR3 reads CASSVGLYEQYF. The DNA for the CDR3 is TGTGCCAGCAGTGTGGGGCTCTACGAGCAGTACTTC.

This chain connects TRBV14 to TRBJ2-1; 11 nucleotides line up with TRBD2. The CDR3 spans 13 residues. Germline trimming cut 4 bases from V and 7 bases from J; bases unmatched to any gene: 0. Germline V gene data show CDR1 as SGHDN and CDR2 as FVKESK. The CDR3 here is CASSRLAGNEQFF. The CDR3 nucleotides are TGTGCCAGCAGCCGACTAGCGGGGAATGAGCAGTTCTTC.

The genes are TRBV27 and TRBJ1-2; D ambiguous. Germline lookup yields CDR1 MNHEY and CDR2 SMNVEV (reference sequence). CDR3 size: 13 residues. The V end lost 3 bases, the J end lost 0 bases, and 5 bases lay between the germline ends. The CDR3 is CASSFGANYGYTF. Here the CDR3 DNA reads TGTGCCAGCAGTTTCGGAGCTAACTATGGCTACACCTTC.

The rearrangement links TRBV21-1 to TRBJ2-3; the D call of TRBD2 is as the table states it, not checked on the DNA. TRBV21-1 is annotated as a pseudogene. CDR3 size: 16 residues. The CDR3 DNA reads TGTGCCAGCAGAGGCACGGCTAGCGGGAGCACAGATACGCAGTATTTT. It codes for CASRGTASGSTDTQYF.

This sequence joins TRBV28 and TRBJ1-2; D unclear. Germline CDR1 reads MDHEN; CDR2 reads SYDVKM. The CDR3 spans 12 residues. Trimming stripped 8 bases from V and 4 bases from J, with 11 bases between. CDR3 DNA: TGTGCCAGCGGTAAGGAATCCTATGGCTACACCTTC. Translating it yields CASGKESYGYTF.

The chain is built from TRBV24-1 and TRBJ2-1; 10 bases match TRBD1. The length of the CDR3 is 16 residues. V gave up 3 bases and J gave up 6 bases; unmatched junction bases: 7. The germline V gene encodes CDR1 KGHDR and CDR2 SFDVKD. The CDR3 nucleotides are TGTGCCACCAGTGATCGCCCCGACAGGGGGCGCAATGAGCAGTTCTTC. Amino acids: CATSDRPDRGRNEQFF.

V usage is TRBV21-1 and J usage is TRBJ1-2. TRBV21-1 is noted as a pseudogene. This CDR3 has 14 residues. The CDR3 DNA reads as TGTGCCAGCAGCAAAGGGCCGGGAACAGGTGGCTACACCTTC. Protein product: CASSKGPGTGGYTF.

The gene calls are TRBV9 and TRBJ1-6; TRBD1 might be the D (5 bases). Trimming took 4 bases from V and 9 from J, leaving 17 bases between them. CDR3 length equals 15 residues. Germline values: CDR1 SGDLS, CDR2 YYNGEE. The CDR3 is CASSPRPGGGSPLHF. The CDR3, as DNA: TGTGCCAGCAGCCCCCGCCCCGGGGGAGGTTCACCCCTCCACTTT. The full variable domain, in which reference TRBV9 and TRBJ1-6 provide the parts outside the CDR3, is DSGVTQTPKHLITATGQRVTLRCSPRSGDLSVYWYQQSLDQGLQFLIQYYNGEERAKGNILERFSAQQFPDLHSELNLSSLELGDSALYFCASSPRPGGGSPLHFGNGTRLTVT.

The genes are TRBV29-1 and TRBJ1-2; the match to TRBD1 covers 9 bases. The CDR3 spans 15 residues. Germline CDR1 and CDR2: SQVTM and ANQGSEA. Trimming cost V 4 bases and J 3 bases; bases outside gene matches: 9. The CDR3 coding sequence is TGCAGCGTTGGAGGGTGGACAGGGGATGACTATGGCTACACCTTC. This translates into CSVGGWTGDDYGYTF.

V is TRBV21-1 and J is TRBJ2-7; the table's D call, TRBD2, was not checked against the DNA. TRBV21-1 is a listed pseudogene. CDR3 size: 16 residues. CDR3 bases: TGTGCCAGCAGCAATGCTGCTTGGGAGGGACCCTACGAGCAGTACGTC. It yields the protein CASSNAAWEGPYEQYV.

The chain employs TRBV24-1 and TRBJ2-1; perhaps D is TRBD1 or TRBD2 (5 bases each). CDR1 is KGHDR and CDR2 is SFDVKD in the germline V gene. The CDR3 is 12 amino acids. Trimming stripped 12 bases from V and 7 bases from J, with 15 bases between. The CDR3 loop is CASRSEGNEQFF. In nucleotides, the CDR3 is TGTGCCTCCCGTTCTGAGGGGAATGAGCAGTTCTTC.

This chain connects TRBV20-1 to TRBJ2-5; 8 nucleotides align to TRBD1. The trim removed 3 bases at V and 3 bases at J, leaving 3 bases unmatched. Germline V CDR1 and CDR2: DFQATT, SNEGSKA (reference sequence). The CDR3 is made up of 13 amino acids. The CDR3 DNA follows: TGCAGTGCTAGTCCGGGACAGGAAGAGACCCAGTACTTC. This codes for CSASPGQEETQYF.

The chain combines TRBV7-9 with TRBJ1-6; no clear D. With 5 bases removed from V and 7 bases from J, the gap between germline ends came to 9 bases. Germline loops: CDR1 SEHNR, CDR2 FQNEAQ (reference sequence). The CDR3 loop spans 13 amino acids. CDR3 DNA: TGTGCCAGCAGCCTCCCCGGGAATTCACCCCTCCACTTT. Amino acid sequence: CASSLPGNSPLHF.

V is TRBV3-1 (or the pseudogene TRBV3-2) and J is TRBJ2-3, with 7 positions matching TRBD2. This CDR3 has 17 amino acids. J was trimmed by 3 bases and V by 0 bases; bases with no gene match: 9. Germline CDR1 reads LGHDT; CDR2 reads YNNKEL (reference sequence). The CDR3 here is CASSQDVGGRRTDTQYF. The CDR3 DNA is TGTGCCAGCAGCCAAGACGTAGGCGGGAGAAGGACAGATACGCAGTATTTT.

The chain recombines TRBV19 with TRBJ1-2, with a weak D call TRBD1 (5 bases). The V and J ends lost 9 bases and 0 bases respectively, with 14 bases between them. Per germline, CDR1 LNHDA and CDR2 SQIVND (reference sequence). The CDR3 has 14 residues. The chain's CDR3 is CASLRDGPNYGYTF. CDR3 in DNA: TGTGCCAGCCTTAGGGACGGACCTAACTATGGCTACACCTTC.

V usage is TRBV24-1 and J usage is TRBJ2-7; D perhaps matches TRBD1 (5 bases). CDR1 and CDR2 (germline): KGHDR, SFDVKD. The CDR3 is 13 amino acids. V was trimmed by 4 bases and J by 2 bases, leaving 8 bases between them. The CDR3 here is CATSDSDTYEQYF. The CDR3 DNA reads TGTGCCACCAGTGACTCGGACACCTACGAGCAGTACTTC.